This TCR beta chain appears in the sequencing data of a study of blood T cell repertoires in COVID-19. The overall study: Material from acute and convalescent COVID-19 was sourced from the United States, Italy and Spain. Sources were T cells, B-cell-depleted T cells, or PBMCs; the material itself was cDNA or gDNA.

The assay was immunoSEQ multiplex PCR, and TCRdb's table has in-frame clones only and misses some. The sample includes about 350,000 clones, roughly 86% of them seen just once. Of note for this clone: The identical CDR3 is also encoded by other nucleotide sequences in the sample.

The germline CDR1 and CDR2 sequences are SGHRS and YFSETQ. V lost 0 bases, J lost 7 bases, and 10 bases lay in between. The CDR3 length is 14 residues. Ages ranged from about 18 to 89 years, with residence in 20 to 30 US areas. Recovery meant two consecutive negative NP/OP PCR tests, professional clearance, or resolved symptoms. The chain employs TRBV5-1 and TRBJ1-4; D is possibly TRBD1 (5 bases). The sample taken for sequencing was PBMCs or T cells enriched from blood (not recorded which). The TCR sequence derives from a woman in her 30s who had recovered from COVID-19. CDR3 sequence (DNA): TGCGCCAGCAGCTTGGCGCAGGGAGGTGAAAAACTGTTTTTT. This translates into CASSLAQGGEKLFF.